This T cell receptor (beta chain) was profiled in a study of control samples from healthy donors and cancer patients. The repertoire was sequenced with immunoSEQ multiplex PCR; TCRdb's copy has only in-frame clones and lacks some. Among about 90,000 clones listed, about nine tenths were seen once. The CDR3 is 14 residues long. Germline lookup yields CDR1 SGDLS and CDR2 YYNGEE. With 3 bases removed from V and 7 bases from J, the gap between germline ends came to 14 bases. This receptor was obtained from a woman aged 18-30 years in good health. The material sequenced was blood. The gene calls are TRBV9 and TRBJ2-1; D perhaps matches TRBD2 (6 bases). Here the CDR3 DNA reads TGTGCCAGCAGCGCGCCGGGACTGTCAAATGAGCAGTTCTTC. Translation: CASSAPGLSNEQFF. Using reference TRBV9 and TRBJ2-1 for the parts outside the CDR3, the full variable domain is DSGVTQTPKHLITATGQRVTLRCSPRSGDLSVYWYQQSLDQGLQFLIQYYNGEERAKGNILERFSAQQFPDLHSELNLSSLELGDSALYFCASSAPGLSNEQFFGPGTRLTVL.